These 8 T cell receptor beta chains originate from one sample sequenced in a study of cytomegalovirus exposure and HLA in healthy donors. 60 Vbeta and 13 Jbeta primers were used in PCR. Sequencing was performed with immunoSEQ multiplex PCR; in TCRdb, only in-frame clones are kept and a portion is missing. The sample has around 130,000 clones; 60% to 85% are singletons. The sample comprised PBMCs. These receptors came from a woman aged 18 to 35 in good health and CMV-seronegative.

The CDR3 sequence is CASSQGWTGLGEQYF. Written as DNA, the CDR3 is TGTGCCAGCAGCCAGGGGTGGACAGGGCTCGGGGAGCAGTACTTC. This chain links TRBV7-2 with TRBJ2-7; 8 bases agree with TRBD1. The germline gives CDR1 SGHTA, CDR2 FQGNSA. The length of the CDR3 is 15 residues. Unmatched junction bases numbered 13, after V lost 5 bases and J lost 7 bases.

CDR3 in DNA: TGCAGCGTCAGCGGGACATCTAAAGACGCCTACAATGAGCAGTTCTTC. Amino acid sequence: CSVSGTSKDAYNEQFF. This chain uses TRBV29-1 with TRBJ2-1, with D perhaps matching TRBD2 (7 bases). The length of the CDR3 is 16 residues. Germline CDR1 SQVTM, CDR2 ANQGSEA. V was pared by 6 bases and J by 2 bases, with 20 bases between.

The genes are TRBV27 and TRBJ2-2, with 15 positions matching TRBD2. The trim removed 1 base at V and 6 bases at J, leaving 6 bases unmatched. Germline V CDR1 and CDR2: MNHEY, SMNVEV (reference sequence). This CDR3 has 18 amino acids. In DNA form, the CDR3 reads TGTGCCAGCAGTTTATTTGGACTAGCGGGAGGGCCCCCCGGGGAGCTGTTTTTT. Translated: CASSLFGLAGGPPGELFF.

This clone was seen once. The rearrangement links TRBV9 to TRBJ2-2; 15 positions match TRBD2. CDR1 SGDLS and CDR2 YYNGEE come from the germline V gene. The J segment lost 5 bases and the V segment lost 4 bases, leaving 3 bases of the junction unmatched. The CDR3 covers 16 residues. The CDR3, as DNA: TGTGCCAGCAGCTCGGGACTAGCGGGAGGAACCGGGGAGCTGTTTTTT. Protein: CASSSGLAGGTGELFF.

The J gene is TRBJ2-1, the V gene TRBV10-2, with 7 bases that match TRBD2. The V and J ends lost 7 bases and 3 bases, in that order; junction bases with no gene match: 9. Germline V gives CDR1 WSHSY, CDR2 SAAADI. This CDR3 region has 15 residues. The CDR3 protein is CASNLAGALYNEQFF. The DNA of the CDR3 is TGCGCCAGCAATTTGGCGGGAGCACTCTACAATGAGCAGTTCTTC.

The table lists this clone with a count of one. The chain couples TRBV10-2 to TRBJ2-5, with 10 bases aligning to TRBD1. This CDR3 has 14 residues. Unmatched junction bases numbered 9, after V lost 9 bases and J lost 5 bases. From germline, CDR1 is WSHSY and CDR2 SAAADI. CDR3: CASARTGGSETQYF. The CDR3 coding sequence is TGCGCCAGTGCAAGGACAGGGGGGTCCGAGACCCAGTACTTC.

CDR3 bases: TGTGCCAGCAGCCAAGCGCACAGGGGCGAATCCTACAATGAGCAGTTCTTC. Amino acids: CASSQAHRGESYNEQFF. The genes are TRBV4-2 and TRBJ2-1; 7 bases are a match to TRBD1. The CDR3 spans 17 residues. Germline lookup yields CDR1 LGHNA and CDR2 YNFKEQ. J was trimmed by 1 base and V by 1 base; bases with no gene match: 7.

In its sample, this clone was seen once. Germline and junction disagree at one end, which may indicate a read error. The chain uses TRBV15 and TRBJ1-5; 10 nucleotides agree with TRBD1. Germline V gene data show CDR1 as LNHNV and CDR2 as YYDKDF (reference sequence). The CDR3 covers 15 residues. The CDR3 nucleotides are TGTGCCACCAGCGGAAAGACAGGGGGCAAACAGCCCCAGCATTTT. The encoded protein is CATSGKTGGKQPQHF.